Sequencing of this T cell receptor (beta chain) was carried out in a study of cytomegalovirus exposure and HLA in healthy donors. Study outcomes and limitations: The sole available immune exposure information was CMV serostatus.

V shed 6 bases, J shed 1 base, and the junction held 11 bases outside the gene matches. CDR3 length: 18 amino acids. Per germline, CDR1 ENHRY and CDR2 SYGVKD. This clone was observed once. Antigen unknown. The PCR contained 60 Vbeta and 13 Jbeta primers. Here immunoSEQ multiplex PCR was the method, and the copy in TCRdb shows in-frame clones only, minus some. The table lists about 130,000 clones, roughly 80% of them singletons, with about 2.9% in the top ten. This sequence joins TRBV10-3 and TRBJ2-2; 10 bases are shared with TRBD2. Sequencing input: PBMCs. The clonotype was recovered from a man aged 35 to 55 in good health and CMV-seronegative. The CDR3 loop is CAIRSSGSTLRNTGELFF. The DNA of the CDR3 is TGTGCCATCAGGTCTAGCGGGAGTACATTGAGGAACACCGGGGAGCTGTTTTTT.